The rows below give T cell receptor beta chains drawn from one sample of a study of TIL therapy for anti-PD-1-resistant metastatic lung cancer. Method: immunoSEQ multiplex PCR; TCRdb's copy keeps in-frame clones and lacks some. Of approximately 60,000 clones listed, roughly four fifths are singletons. The starting material was blood, obtained at baseline. The origin of the receptors is a person aged 25-79 years with non-small cell lung cancer. Each CDR3 is given without its conserved first and last residue.

j_call v_call cdr3_aa
TRBJ2-2 TRBV7-2 ASSPNMATGELF
TRBJ2-1 TRBV2 ASSVAGGSRNEQF
TRBJ2-1 TRBV9 ASSVLTSGVNNEQF
TRBJ1-5 TRBV30 AYQGGGNQPQH
TRBJ2-7 TRBV24-1 ATSDPRDATYEQY
TRBJ1-1 TRBV3-1/TRBV3-2 ASSTMYTGGRTEAF
TRBJ2-3 TRBV4-3 ASSQGTLSTDTQY
TRBJ2-5 TRBV15 ATSRVGLARAQEAQY
TRBJ1-4 TRBV19 ASSIGTATNEKLF
TRBJ2-7 TRBV11-2 ASRRPGRGKNEQY
TRBJ1-1 TRBV29-1 SASGQMNTEAF